This TCR beta chain appears in the sequencing data of a study of PD-1 blockade in classical Hodgkin lymphoma. In the study overall: Administration of nivolumab to patients was at 3 mg/kg intravenously every 2 weeks. Study-level findings and limits: CD8+ TCR diversity did not rise significantly by C4D1, unlike CD4+. Newly diagnosed patients had diversity similar to the baseline diversity of complete responders.

This CDR3 is built from 16 residues. Trimming left V 4 bases short and J 0 bases short, with 16 bases between. Germline V CDR1 and CDR2: LNHDA, SQIVND (reference sequence). Relapses following autologous stem cell transplantation were seen in all patients, with brentuximab vedotin exposure varying. Profiling relied on immunoSEQ multiplex PCR, and the TCRdb table lists in-frame clones only, not all of them. The data contain nearly 60,000 clones, 75% to 95% of them seen just once; the ten biggest clones take up around 9.3%. Details on this clone: Its target is not known.

The specimen comprised peripheral blood mononuclear cells (PBMCs), sampled before the second cycle of nivolumab. V and J are TRBV19 and TRBJ2-7; unclear D gene. The source of this sequence is a human donor with classical Hodgkin lymphoma. This CDR3 is CASSTYSTSLSYEQYF. Here the CDR3 DNA reads TGTGCCAGTAGTACTTACTCCACCTCCCTCTCCTACGAGCAGTACTTC.